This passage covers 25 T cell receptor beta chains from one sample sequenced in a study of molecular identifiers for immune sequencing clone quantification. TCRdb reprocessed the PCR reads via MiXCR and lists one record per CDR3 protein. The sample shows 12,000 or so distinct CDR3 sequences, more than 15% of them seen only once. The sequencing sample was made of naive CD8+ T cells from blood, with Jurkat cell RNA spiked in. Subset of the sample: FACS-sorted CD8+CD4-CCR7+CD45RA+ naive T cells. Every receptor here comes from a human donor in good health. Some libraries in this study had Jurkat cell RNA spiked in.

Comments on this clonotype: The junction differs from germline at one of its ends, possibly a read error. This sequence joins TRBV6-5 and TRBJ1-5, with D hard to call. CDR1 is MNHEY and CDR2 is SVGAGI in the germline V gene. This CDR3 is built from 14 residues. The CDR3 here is CASSYISPNQPRHF. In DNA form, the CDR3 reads TGTGCCAGCAGTTACATATCCCCGAATCAGCCCCGGCATTTT.

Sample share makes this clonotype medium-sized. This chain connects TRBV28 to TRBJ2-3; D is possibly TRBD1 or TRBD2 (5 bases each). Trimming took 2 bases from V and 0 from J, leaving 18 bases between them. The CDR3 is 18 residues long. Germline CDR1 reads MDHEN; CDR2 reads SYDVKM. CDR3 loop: CASSLRAPGRTSTDTQYF. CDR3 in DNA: TGTGCCAGCAGTTTACGAGCCCCGGGACGGACTAGCACAGATACGCAGTATTTT.

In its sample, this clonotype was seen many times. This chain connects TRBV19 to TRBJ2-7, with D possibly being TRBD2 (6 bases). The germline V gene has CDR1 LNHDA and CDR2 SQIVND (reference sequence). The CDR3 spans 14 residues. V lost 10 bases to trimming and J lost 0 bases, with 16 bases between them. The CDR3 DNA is TGTGCCACTAAAGCCGGGACTCTCTCCTACGAGCAGTACTTC. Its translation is CATKAGTLSYEQYF.

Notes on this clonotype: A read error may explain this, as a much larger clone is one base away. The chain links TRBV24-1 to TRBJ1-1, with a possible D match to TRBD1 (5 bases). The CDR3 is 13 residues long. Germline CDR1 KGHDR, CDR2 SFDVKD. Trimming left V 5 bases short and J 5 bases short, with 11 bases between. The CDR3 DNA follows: TGTGCCACCAGTGCCACGGGGGGTACTGAAGCTTTCTTT. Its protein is CATSATGGTEAFF.

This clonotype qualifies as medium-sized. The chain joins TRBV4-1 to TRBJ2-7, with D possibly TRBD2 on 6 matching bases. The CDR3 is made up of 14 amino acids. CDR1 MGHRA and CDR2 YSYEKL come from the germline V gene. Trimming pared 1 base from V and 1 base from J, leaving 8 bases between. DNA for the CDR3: TGCGCCAGCAGCCAAGCGGGACTTTCCTACGAGCAGTACTTC. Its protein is CASSQAGLSYEQYF.

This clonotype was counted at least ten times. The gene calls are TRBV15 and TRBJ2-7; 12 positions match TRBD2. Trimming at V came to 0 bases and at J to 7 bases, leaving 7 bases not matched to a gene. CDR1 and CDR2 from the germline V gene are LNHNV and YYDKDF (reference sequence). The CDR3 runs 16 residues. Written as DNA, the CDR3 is TGTGCCACCAGCAGAGACCTCTGGCTAGCGGGAGGGGAGCAGTACTTC. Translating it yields CATSRDLWLAGGEQYF. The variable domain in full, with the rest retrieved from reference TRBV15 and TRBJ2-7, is DAMVIQNPRYQVTQFGKPVTLSCSQTLNHNVMYWYQQKSSQAPKLLFHYYDKDFNNEADTPDNFQSRRPNTSFCFLDIRSPGLGDTAMYLCATSRDLWLAGGEQYFGPGTRLTVT.

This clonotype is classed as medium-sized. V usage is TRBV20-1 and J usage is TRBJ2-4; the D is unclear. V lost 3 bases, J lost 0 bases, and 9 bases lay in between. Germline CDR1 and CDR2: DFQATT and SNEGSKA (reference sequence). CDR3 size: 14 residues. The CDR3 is CSARTPSAKNIQYF. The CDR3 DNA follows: TGCAGTGCTAGGACACCCTCAGCCAAAAACATTCAGTACTTC.

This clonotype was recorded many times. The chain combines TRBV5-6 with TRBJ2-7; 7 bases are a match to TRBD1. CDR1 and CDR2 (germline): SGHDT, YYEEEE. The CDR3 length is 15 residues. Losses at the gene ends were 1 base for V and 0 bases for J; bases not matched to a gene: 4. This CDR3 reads CASSLLRDSSYEQYF. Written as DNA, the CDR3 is TGTGCCAGCAGCTTGTTACGGGACAGCTCCTACGAGCAGTACTTC.

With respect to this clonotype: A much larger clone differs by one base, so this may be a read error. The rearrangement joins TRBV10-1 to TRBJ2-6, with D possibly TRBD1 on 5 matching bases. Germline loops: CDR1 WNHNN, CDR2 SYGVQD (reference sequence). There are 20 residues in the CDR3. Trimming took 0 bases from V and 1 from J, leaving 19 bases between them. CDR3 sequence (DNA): TGCGCCAGCAGTGAGTCAGGACACCCTGGGCATGTTTCTGGGGCCAACGTCCTGACTTTC. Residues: CASSESGHPGHVSGANVLTF.

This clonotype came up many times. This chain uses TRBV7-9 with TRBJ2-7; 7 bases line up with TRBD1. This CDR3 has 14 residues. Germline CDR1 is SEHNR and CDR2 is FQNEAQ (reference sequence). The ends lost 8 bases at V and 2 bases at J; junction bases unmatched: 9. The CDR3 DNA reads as TGTGCCAGCGGAAGGACAGGCTTACCCTACGAGCAGTACTTC. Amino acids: CASGRTGLPYEQYF.

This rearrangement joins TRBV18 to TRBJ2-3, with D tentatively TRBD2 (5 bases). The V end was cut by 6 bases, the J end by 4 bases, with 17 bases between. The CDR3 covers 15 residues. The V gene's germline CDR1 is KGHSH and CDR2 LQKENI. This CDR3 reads CASSSWERRSDTQYF. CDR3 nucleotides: TGTGCCAGCTCCTCCTGGGAGAGGCGATCAGATACGCAGTATTTT.

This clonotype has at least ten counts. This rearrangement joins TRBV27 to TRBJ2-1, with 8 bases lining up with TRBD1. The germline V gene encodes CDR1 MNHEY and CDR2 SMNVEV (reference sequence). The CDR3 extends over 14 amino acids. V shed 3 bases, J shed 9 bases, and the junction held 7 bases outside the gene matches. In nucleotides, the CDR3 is TGTGCCAGCAGTTTCCGGGGACAGGTGGGTGAGCAGTTCTTC. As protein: CASSFRGQVGEQFF.

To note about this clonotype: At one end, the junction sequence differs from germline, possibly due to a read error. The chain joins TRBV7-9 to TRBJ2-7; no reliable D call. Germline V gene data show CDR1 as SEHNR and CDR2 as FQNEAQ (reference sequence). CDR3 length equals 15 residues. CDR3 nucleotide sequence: TGTGCCAGCAGCTTAAGTCTGGCCGGCTCCTGCGAGCAGCACTTC. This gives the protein CASSLSLAGSCEQHF.

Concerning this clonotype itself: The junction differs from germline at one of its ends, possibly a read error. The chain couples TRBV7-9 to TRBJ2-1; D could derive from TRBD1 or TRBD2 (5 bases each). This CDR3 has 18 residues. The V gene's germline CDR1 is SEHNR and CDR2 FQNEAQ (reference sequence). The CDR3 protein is CTSSSTVTGTDFYNEQFF. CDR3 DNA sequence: TGTACCAGCAGTTCGACTGTCACCGGGACGGACTTCTACAATGAGCAGTTCTTC.

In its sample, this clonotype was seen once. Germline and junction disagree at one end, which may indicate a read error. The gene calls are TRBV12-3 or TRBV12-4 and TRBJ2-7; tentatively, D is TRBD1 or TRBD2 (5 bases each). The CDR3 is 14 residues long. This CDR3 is CASSPDWGRGEQCF. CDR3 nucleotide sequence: TGTGCCAGCAGTCCCGACTGGGGGAGAGGCGAGCAGTGCTTC.

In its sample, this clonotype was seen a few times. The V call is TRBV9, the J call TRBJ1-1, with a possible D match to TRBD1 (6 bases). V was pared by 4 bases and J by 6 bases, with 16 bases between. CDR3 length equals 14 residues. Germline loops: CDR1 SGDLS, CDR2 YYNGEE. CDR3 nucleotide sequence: TGTGCCAGCAGCCCACGATGGGGGGCCCCTGAAGCTTTCTTT. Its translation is CASSPRWGAPEAFF. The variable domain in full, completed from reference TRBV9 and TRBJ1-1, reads DSGVTQTPKHLITATGQRVTLRCSPRSGDLSVYWYQQSLDQGLQFLIQYYNGEERAKGNILERFSAQQFPDLHSELNLSSLELGDSALYFCASSPRWGAPEAFFGQGTRLTVV.

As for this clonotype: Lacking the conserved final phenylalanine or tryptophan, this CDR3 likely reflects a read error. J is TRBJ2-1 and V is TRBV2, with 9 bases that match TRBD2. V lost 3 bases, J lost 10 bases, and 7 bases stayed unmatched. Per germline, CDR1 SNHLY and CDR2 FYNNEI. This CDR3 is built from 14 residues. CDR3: CASSDPLAGSEQFL. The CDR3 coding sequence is TGTGCCAGCAGTGACCCTCTAGCGGGGAGCGAGCAGTTCCTC.

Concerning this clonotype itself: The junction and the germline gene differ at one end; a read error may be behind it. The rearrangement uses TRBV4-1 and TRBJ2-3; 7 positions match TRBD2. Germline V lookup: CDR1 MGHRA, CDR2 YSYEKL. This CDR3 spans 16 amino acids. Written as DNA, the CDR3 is TGCGCCAGCAGCCGACTGACTAGCAGAAGCACAGATACACAGTATTTT. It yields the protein CASSRLTSRSTDTQYF.

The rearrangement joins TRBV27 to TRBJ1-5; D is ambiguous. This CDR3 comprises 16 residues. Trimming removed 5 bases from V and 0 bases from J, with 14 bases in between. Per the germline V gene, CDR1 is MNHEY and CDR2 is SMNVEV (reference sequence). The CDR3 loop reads CASSPSIGDSNQPQHF. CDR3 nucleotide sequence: TGTGCCAGCAGTCCCAGCATCGGGGATAGCAATCAGCCCCAGCATTTT.

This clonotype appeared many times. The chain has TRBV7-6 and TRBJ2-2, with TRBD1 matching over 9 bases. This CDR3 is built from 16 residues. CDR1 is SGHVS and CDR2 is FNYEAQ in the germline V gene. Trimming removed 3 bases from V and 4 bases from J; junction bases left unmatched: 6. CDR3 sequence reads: CASSFWDRDGTGELFF. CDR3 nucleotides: TGTGCCAGCAGCTTTTGGGACAGGGATGGCACCGGGGAGCTGTTTTTT.

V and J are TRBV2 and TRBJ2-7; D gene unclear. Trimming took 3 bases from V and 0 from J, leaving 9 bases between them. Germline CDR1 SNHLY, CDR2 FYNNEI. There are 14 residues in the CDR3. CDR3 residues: CASSDPRRSYEQYF. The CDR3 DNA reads TGTGCCAGCAGTGATCCCCGACGCTCCTACGAGCAGTACTTC.

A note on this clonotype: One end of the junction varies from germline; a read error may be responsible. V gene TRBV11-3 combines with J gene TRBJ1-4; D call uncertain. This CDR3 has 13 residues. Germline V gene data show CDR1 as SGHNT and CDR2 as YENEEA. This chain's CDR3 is CASRLAMNEKLFF. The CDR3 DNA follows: TGCGCCAGCAGACTGGCGATGAATGAAAAACTGTTTTTT.

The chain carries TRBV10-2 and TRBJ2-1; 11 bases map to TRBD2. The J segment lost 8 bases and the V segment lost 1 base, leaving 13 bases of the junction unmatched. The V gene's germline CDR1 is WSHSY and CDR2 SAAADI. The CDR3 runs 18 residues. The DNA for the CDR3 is TGCGCCAGCAGTGAGTACGGAGTTATGACTAGCGGGGCCCATGAGCAGTTCTTC. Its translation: CASSEYGVMTSGAHEQFF.

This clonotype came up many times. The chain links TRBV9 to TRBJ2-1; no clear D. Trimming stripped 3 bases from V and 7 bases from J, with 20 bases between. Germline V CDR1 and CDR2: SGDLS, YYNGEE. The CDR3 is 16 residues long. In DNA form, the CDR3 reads TGTGCCAGCAGCGGGCGATTCGGCCCCGCGTTTAATGAGCAGTTCTTC. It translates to CASSGRFGPAFNEQFF.

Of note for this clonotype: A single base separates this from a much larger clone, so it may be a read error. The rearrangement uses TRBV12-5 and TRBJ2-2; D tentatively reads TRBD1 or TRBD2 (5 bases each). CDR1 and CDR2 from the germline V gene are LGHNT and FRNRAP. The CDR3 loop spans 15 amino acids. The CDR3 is CASGATVMNTGELVF. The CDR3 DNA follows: TGTGCTAGTGGTGCGACAGTTATGAACACCGGGGAGCTGGTTTTT.